This TCR beta chain was captured by sequencing in a study of blood T cell repertoires in COVID-19. Study-level background: From the United States, Italy and Spain came samples of acute and convalescent COVID-19. The cDNA or gDNA used as material had been derived from T cells, B-cell-depleted T cells, or PBMCs.

In the original workflow: Amplification with reference gene primers provided the estimates of nucleated cell counts. Produced via immunoSEQ multiplex PCR; TCRdb's table is partial and in-frame only. Clone size and V and J calls were adopted from that table, with D and trimming inferred from the DNA. The sample has about 130,000 clones; around 79% are singletons. Patients of the Seattle cohort, enrolled during active infection, were followed longitudinally. From germline, CDR1 is SGHRS and CDR2 YFSETQ. There are 15 residues in the CDR3. The V gene end was trimmed by 5 bases and the J gene end by 3 bases; junction bases not matched to a gene: 3. The table lists this clone with a count of one.

This receptor was taken from a woman between 70 and 85 years old with COVID-19, enrolled during active disease. The chain joins TRBV5-1 to TRBJ2-6, with TRBD1 identical over 9 bases. The sequencing sample was made of peripheral blood. This CDR3 reads CASRQGAGGANVLTF. CDR3 nucleotides: TGCGCCAGCAGACAGGGGGCTGGTGGGGCCAACGTCCTGACTTTC.